These T cell receptor beta chains were read from a single sample in a study of human T cells and chemical hapten exposure. MiXCR, applied by TCRdb to the RACE reads, yields one record per CDR3 protein. The sample lists under 120,000 distinct CDR3 sequences, approximately 11% occurring once. The input for sequencing was whole blood, taken in connection with sensitization to the hapten diphenylcyclopropenone (DPC). Receptors originate from a woman in her thirties or forties with alopecia areata. Some clones in this sample may be carry-over from other donors' samples. The CDR3 runs from the conserved cysteine through the conserved F or W. The order of the fields is J gene, clone size, V gene, CDR3 length, D gene, CDR3 DNA, CDR3 protein. D genes are given only for firm matches. The size field is filled for only some rows; it gives once, few, many or a size class.

j_call: TRBJ2-2; clone_size: many; v_call: TRBV28; cdr3_length: 17; d_call: TRBD1; cdr3_nt: TGTGCCAGCAGTTCCCCAGGGGGCGCCTTAAGAACCGGGGAGCTGTTTTTT; cdr3_aa: CASSSPGGALRTGELFF
j_call: TRBJ1-1; clone_size: NA; v_call: TRBV12-3/TRBV12-4; cdr3_length: 13; d_call: TRBD1; cdr3_nt: TGTGCCAGCAGTTTAGAGGGCAGGGGGGCAGCTTTCTTT; cdr3_aa: CASSLEGRGAAFF
j_call: TRBJ2-3; clone_size: NA; v_call: TRBV7-2; cdr3_length: 15; d_call: NA; cdr3_nt: TGTGCCAGCAGCTTAGGGGCAGGGGGCACAGATACGCAGTATTTT; cdr3_aa: CASSLGAGGTDTQYF
j_call: TRBJ1-1; clone_size: few; v_call: TRBV28; cdr3_length: 13; d_call: NA; cdr3_nt: TGTGCCAGCAACAGGAATCCCCTCCCTGAAGCTTTCTTT; cdr3_aa: CASNRNPLPEAFF
j_call: TRBJ2-4; clone_size: many; v_call: TRBV30; cdr3_length: 12; d_call: NA; cdr3_nt: TGTGCCTGGAGCCAAGCCAAAAACATTCAGTACTTC; cdr3_aa: CAWSQAKNIQYF
j_call: TRBJ2-7; clone_size: many; v_call: TRBV5-6; cdr3_length: 13; d_call: NA; cdr3_nt: TGTGCCAGCAGCTTAAGGGACGGCTACGAGCAGTACTTC; cdr3_aa: CASSLRDGYEQYF
j_call: TRBJ1-6; clone_size: NA; v_call: TRBV2; cdr3_length: 15; d_call: NA; cdr3_nt: TGTGCCAGCAGTCCACCGGATTCCTATAATTCACCCCTCCACTTT; cdr3_aa: CASSPPDSYNSPLHF
j_call: TRBJ2-7; clone_size: NA; v_call: TRBV29-1; cdr3_length: 14; d_call: TRBD2; cdr3_nt: TGCAGCGTTGAATGGTTGGTAGCGGGAGGCGAGCAGTACTTC; cdr3_aa: CSVEWLVAGGEQYF
j_call: TRBJ1-1; clone_size: NA; v_call: TRBV6-5; cdr3_length: 14; d_call: NA; cdr3_nt: TGTGCCAGCAGTTCAGGGGTCGGGGCCACTGAAGCTTTCTTT; cdr3_aa: CASSSGVGATEAFF
j_call: TRBJ2-7; clone_size: few; v_call: TRBV20-1; cdr3_length: 14; d_call: TRBD1; cdr3_nt: TGCAGTGCTAGACCCCCGGGACAGGGATACGAGCAGTACTTC; cdr3_aa: CSARPPGQGYEQYF
j_call: TRBJ2-7; clone_size: many; v_call: TRBV5-4; cdr3_length: 15; d_call: TRBD2; cdr3_nt: TGTGCCAGCAGCTTTTCGCCTAGCGGTCCCTACGAGCAGTACTTC; cdr3_aa: CASSFSPSGPYEQYF
j_call: TRBJ2-7; clone_size: medium-sized; v_call: TRBV29-1; cdr3_length: 14; d_call: TRBD1; cdr3_nt: TGCAGTGGGGGACAGGGGACAGACCTTCCCGAGCAGTACTTC; cdr3_aa: CSGGQGTDLPEQYF
j_call: TRBJ1-5; clone_size: many; v_call: TRBV19; cdr3_length: 15; d_call: NA; cdr3_nt: TGTGCCAGTAGTAGGGGGCGCGGTGGCAATCAGCCCCAGCATTTT; cdr3_aa: CASSRGRGGNQPQHF
j_call: TRBJ2-5; clone_size: NA; v_call: TRBV6-6; cdr3_length: 15; d_call: TRBD1; cdr3_nt: TGTGCCAGCAGTGCTCGACAGGGGGCCGAGGGGACCCAGTACTTC; cdr3_aa: CASSARQGAEGTQYF
j_call: TRBJ2-7; clone_size: many; v_call: TRBV12-3/TRBV12-4; cdr3_length: 15; d_call: NA; cdr3_nt: TGTGCCAGCAGTCCCCCGGGCCGCTCAGGGAACGAGCAGTACTTC; cdr3_aa: CASSPPGRSGNEQYF
j_call: TRBJ1-2; clone_size: many; v_call: TRBV29-1; cdr3_length: 17; d_call: NA; cdr3_nt: TGCAGCGTTGACAAAGGGCTCCGCCCAGGGGAGGAGGATGGCTACACCTTC; cdr3_aa: CSVDKGLRPGEEDGYTF
j_call: TRBJ2-3; clone_size: few; v_call: TRBV20-1; cdr3_length: 15; d_call: TRBD2; cdr3_nt: TGCAGTGCTAGGGTAGCGGGGTCCTTTGGAGATACGCAGTATTTT; cdr3_aa: CSARVAGSFGDTQYF
j_call: TRBJ2-1; clone_size: NA; v_call: TRBV5-1; cdr3_length: 14; d_call: TRBD2; cdr3_nt: TGCGCCAGCAGCCCCGGGACTGCGGGGGGTGAGCAGTTCTTC; cdr3_aa: CASSPGTAGGEQFF
j_call: TRBJ1-6; clone_size: NA; v_call: TRBV4-1; cdr3_length: 16; d_call: NA; cdr3_nt: TGCGCCAGCAGCCAAGATTGGACGGAATATAATTCACCCCTCCACTTT; cdr3_aa: CASSQDWTEYNSPLHF
j_call: TRBJ2-1; clone_size: few; v_call: TRBV28; cdr3_length: 12; d_call: NA; cdr3_nt: TGTGCCAGCAGACTCGTCCACGATGAGCAGTTCTTC; cdr3_aa: CASRLVHDEQFF
j_call: TRBJ2-7; clone_size: many; v_call: TRBV7-2; cdr3_length: 14; d_call: TRBD1; cdr3_nt: TGTGCCAGCAGCTTAGGACAGGGGGCCTACGAGCAGTACTTC; cdr3_aa: CASSLGQGAYEQYF
j_call: TRBJ2-6; clone_size: NA; v_call: TRBV7-2; cdr3_length: 17; d_call: NA; cdr3_nt: TGTGCCAGCCGCCCTGCAGGGGGGTCGTCTGGGGCCAACGTCCTGACTTTC; cdr3_aa: CASRPAGGSSGANVLTF
j_call: TRBJ2-5; clone_size: NA; v_call: TRBV5-1; cdr3_length: 13; d_call: NA; cdr3_nt: TGCGTCAGCAGCGGATCAGAGCAAGAGACCCAGTACTTC; cdr3_aa: CVSSGSEQETQYF
j_call: TRBJ2-7; clone_size: NA; v_call: TRBV5-1; cdr3_length: 14; d_call: NA; cdr3_nt: TGCGCCAGCAGCCTGGGCGGGTCCCGTAACGAGCAGTACTTC; cdr3_aa: CASSLGGSRNEQYF
j_call: TRBJ2-5; clone_size: NA; v_call: TRBV7-9; cdr3_length: 15; d_call: NA; cdr3_nt: TGTGCCAGCAGCTTACTGAGGGAAGGTAAAGAGACCCAGTACTTC; cdr3_aa: CASSLLREGKETQYF
j_call: TRBJ2-5; clone_size: NA; v_call: TRBV18; cdr3_length: 16; d_call: TRBD1; cdr3_nt: TGTGCCAGCTCACCAATCCAGGGGGCGGAAGGAAAGACCCAGTACTTC; cdr3_aa: CASSPIQGAEGKTQYF
j_call: TRBJ2-7; clone_size: many; v_call: TRBV7-2; cdr3_length: 14; d_call: TRBD2; cdr3_nt: TGTGCCAGCAGCTCACCGGGACTAGCGGGAGAGCAGTACTTC; cdr3_aa: CASSSPGLAGEQYF
j_call: TRBJ2-6; clone_size: few; v_call: TRBV5-1; cdr3_length: 18; d_call: TRBD2; cdr3_nt: TGCGCCAGCAGCTGGGTTAGCGGGAAATACTCTGGGGCCAACGTCCTGACTTTC; cdr3_aa: CASSWVSGKYSGANVLTF
j_call: TRBJ2-7; clone_size: few; v_call: TRBV19; cdr3_length: 13; d_call: TRBD1; cdr3_nt: TGTGCCAGTAGTATAACAGGGGGCTACGAGCAGTACTTC; cdr3_aa: CASSITGGYEQYF
j_call: TRBJ1-1; clone_size: many; v_call: TRBV12-3/TRBV12-4; cdr3_length: 15; d_call: NA; cdr3_nt: TGTGCCAGCAGTTTAAAGGGCGGGGCGAGGGCTGAAGCTTTCTTT; cdr3_aa: CASSLKGGARAEAFF
j_call: TRBJ1-4; clone_size: many; v_call: TRBV9; cdr3_length: 16; d_call: NA; cdr3_nt: TGTGCCAGCAGCGTGGGCCTTCTAGGGAGGAATGAAAAACTGTTTTTT; cdr3_aa: CASSVGLLGRNEKLFF
j_call: TRBJ2-3; clone_size: NA; v_call: TRBV6-5; cdr3_length: 16; d_call: TRBD2; cdr3_nt: TGTGCCAGCAGGAAAGGACTAGCCGGGGGCACAGATACGCAGTATTTT; cdr3_aa: CASRKGLAGGTDTQYF